This T cell receptor beta chain was sequenced in a study of CD8 T cells in ankylosing spondylitis. Whole-study results and caveats: Before this, some motif variants had been reported in reactive arthritis synovial fluid and blood. CD8+ by phenotype, disease-linked clones were relatively rare in peripheral blood. Matched ankylosing spondylitis synovial fluid reportedly showed significant enrichment of disease-linked clones.

Libraries for TCR beta were made by quantitative 5'-RACE with molecular barcodes. In TCRdb, the 5' RACE reads were re-called with MiXCR into one record per CDR3 protein. The sample includes 39,000 or so distinct CDR3 sequences, approximately 10% of them seen just once. V lost 2 bases to trimming and J lost 5 bases; unmatched junction nucleotides: 4. The CDR3 loop spans 14 amino acids. This clonotype was observed at least ten times. The antigen is unknown. J is TRBJ1-2 and V is TRBV12-3 or TRBV12-4; 8 nucleotides align to TRBD1. The sequencing input was blood, either unsorted or a sorted T cell fraction (not recorded which). This receptor was obtained from a male donor with ankylosing spondylitis or in good health (not recorded which). CDR3 residues: CASSLQGAHYGYTF. DNA of the CDR3: TGTGCCAGCAGTTTACAGGGGGCGCATTATGGCTACACCTTC.